Each of the 10 T cell receptor beta chains below was sequenced from the same sample in a study of blood T cell repertoires in COVID-19. Only in-frame clones appear in the TCRdb table, and some are missing; sequencing was by immunoSEQ multiplex PCR. The sample holds hundreds of thousands of clones, 86% seen once. The sample was PBMCs or T cells enriched from blood (not recorded which). These receptors were collected from a woman aged 30 to 39 who had been exposed to COVID-19.

The V and J genes are TRBV3-1 (or the pseudogene TRBV3-2) and TRBJ2-5; 9 bases align to TRBD2. The CDR3 runs 14 residues. Germline CDR1 and CDR2: LGHDT and YNNKEL (reference sequence). Trimming cost V 5 bases and J 7 bases; bases outside gene matches: 8. CDR3 sequence: CASSDGGGAGTQYF. Written as DNA, the CDR3 is TGTGCCAGCAGCGATGGCGGGGGGGCTGGGACCCAGTACTTC.

This chain uses TRBV5-6 with TRBJ1-6, with unresolved D. V was clipped by 2 bases and J by 3 bases, with 6 bases between them. Germline CDR1 and CDR2: SGHDT and YYEEEE. The CDR3 totals 14 residues. The CDR3 here is CASSFGIYNSPLHF. In DNA, the CDR3 is TGTGCCAGCAGCTTCGGGATCTATAATTCACCCCTCCACTTT. Looking up the rest from reference TRBV5-6 and TRBJ1-6 gives the full variable domain: DAGVTQSPTHLIKTRGQQVTLRCSPKSGHDTVSWYQQALGQGPQFIFQYYEEEERQRGNFPDRFSGHQFPNYSSELNVNALLLGDSALYLCASSFGIYNSPLHFGNGTRLTVT.

V gene TRBV6-5 combines with J gene TRBJ2-7; D gene unclear. This CDR3 has 12 residues. Trimming pared 2 bases from V and 2 bases from J, leaving 4 bases between. Per germline, CDR1 MNHEY and CDR2 SVGAGI. The CDR3 DNA sequence: TGTGCCAGCAGTTACACAGCCTACGAGCAGTACTTC. This gives the protein CASSYTAYEQYF.

This rearrangement joins TRBV6-4 to TRBJ1-6, with TRBD1 identical over 7 bases. With 6 bases clipped from V and 5 bases from J, the junction kept 4 bases outside the gene matches. From germline, CDR1 is MRHNA and CDR2 SNTAGT. The CDR3 totals 14 residues. The CDR3 is CASRRDSNNSPLHF. The CDR3 DNA reads as TGTGCCAGCAGACGGGACAGTAATAATTCACCCCTCCACTTT.

The rearrangement links TRBV3-1 (or the pseudogene TRBV3-2) to TRBJ2-7; 8 positions agree with TRBD2. With 0 bases clipped from V and 3 bases from J, the junction kept 4 bases outside the gene matches. This CDR3 has 15 amino acids. Germline V lookup: CDR1 LGHDT, CDR2 YNNKEL (reference sequence). This CDR3 reads CASSQDPGTSYEQYF. The CDR3 DNA is TGTGCCAGCAGCCAAGATCCCGGGACTAGCTACGAGCAGTACTTC.

The DNA for the CDR3 is TGTGCCAGCCGCGATGGCTCTGGAAACACCATATATTTT. It yields the protein CASRDGSGNTIYF. The J gene is TRBJ1-3, the V gene TRBV27; no definite D call. The V gene lost 8 bases and the J gene lost 0 bases, with 8 bases spanning the gap. The CDR3 extends over 13 amino acids. CDR1 and CDR2 (germline): MNHEY, SMNVEV (reference sequence).

V gene TRBV7-2 combines with J gene TRBJ1-2; D perhaps matches TRBD1 (5 bases). Deletions cut 1 base from V and 6 bases from J, with 15 bases between. CDR1 and CDR2 from the germline V gene are SGHTA and FQGNSA. The CDR3 runs to 15 residues. CDR3 loop: CASSLDGGGEDGYTF. The DNA of the CDR3 is TGTGCCAGCAGCTTAGACGGTGGGGGGGAAGATGGCTACACCTTC.

V is TRBV4-1 and J is TRBJ1-1; D uncertain. V lost 0 bases and J lost 4, with 15 bases in between. Germline CDR1 and CDR2: MGHRA and YSYEKL. The CDR3 runs to 16 residues. The CDR3 protein is CASSQEFGSWFTEAFF. CDR3 nucleotides: TGCGCCAGCAGCCAAGAGTTCGGGTCGTGGTTCACTGAAGCTTTCTTT.

V gene TRBV15 combines with J gene TRBJ2-7; perhaps TRBD2 as D (6 bases). V shed 5 bases and J shed 3 bases, with 14 bases lying between them. This CDR3 is built from 14 residues. The germline V gene encodes CDR1 LNHNV and CDR2 YYDKDF (reference sequence). The CDR3 DNA sequence: TGTGCCACCAGCGGAGGGTGGAGTGGCTACGAGCAGTACTTC. It translates to CATSGGWSGYEQYF.

The chain couples TRBV3-1 (or the pseudogene TRBV3-2) to TRBJ1-1; maybe TRBD1 (6 bases). Germline V gives CDR1 LGHDT, CDR2 YNNKEL (reference sequence). The CDR3 sequence is 12 residues long. V lost 8 bases to trimming and J lost 11 bases, with 18 bases between them. CDR3 amino acids: CASSSAGAKAFF. For the CDR3, the DNA is TGTGCCAGCTCTTCGGCGGGGGCGAAGGCTTTCTTT.